This T cell receptor beta chain was recovered during a study of T cell changes during pregnancy in multiple sclerosis (dated by TCRdb to about 2019). For the wider study: The study examined how the T cell repertoire changed over the course of pregnancy in women with multiple sclerosis.

As encoded in the germline V gene, CDR1 is MNHNS while CDR2 is SASEGT. CDR3 length: 15 amino acids, cysteine to phenylalanine. The sequence is cut down to CDR3 DNA, 45 bases in frame from base 1. V trim: 1 base; J trim: 4 bases; unmatched bases: 6. Library method: the immunoSEQ multiplex PCR assay. As stored in TCRdb, this immuneACCESS dataset retains in-frame rearrangements with V and J assigned. A fraction of the clones does not appear; measured against another copy, unresolved V genes explain less than half of the discrepancy, and the remainder lacks a known reason. This sample holds approximately 85,000 clones; more than 85% were observed only once. The top ten hold about 2.5% of the sample. A note on this clone: No cognate antigen has been identified for it. No much larger clone exists at a distance of one base, and base qualities are not known.

The rearrangement combines TRBV6-1 with TRBJ2-7; a stretch of 8 junction bases matches TRBD1. The source of this sequence is a female donor with multiple sclerosis, enrolled in a pregnancy study. Material: peripheral blood, obtained in the first trimester of pregnancy. In nucleotides, the sequence is TGTGCCAGCAGTGAAGGCAGGGGGCCCACGTACGAGCAGTACTTC. Translated, it reads CASSEGRGPTYEQYF.